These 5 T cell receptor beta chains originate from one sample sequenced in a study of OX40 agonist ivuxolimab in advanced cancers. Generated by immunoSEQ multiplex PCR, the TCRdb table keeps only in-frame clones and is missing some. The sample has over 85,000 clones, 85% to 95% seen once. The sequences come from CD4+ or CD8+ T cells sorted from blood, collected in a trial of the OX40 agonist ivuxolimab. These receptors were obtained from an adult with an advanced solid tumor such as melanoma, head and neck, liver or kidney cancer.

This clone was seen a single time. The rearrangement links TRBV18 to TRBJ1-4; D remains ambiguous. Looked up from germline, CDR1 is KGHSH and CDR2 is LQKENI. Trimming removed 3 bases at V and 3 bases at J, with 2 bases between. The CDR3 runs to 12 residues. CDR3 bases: TGTGCCAGCTCACCTGCTAATGAAAAACTGTTTTTT. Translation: CASSPANEKLFF.

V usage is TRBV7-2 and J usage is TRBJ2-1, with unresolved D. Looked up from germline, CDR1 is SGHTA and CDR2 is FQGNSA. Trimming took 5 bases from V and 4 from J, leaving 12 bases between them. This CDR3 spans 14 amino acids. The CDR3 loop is CASSPMTTYNEQFF. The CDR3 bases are TGTGCCAGCAGCCCGATGACAACGTACAATGAGCAGTTCTTC. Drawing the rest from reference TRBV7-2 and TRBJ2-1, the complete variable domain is GAGVSQSPSNKVTEKGKDVELRCDPISGHTALYWYRQSLGQGLEFLIYFQGNSAPDKSGLPSDRFSAERTGGSVSTLTIQRTQQEDSAVYLCASSPMTTYNEQFFGPGTRLTVL.

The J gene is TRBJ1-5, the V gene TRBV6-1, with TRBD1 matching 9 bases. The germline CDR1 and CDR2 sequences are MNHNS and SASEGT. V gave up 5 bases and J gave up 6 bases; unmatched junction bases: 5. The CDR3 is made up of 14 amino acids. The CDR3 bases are TGTGCCAGCAGTCGGACAGGGGAGTCTCAGCCCCAGCATTTT. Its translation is CASSRTGESQPQHF.

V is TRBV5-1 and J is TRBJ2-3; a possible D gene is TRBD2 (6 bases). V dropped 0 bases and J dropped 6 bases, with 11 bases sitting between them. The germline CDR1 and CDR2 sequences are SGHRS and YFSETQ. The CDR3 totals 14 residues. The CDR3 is CASSLVSGADTQYF. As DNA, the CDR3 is TGCGCCAGCAGCTTGGTTAGCGGTGCGGATACGCAGTATTTT.

This CDR3 reads CASTDDREAGNTIYF. As DNA, the CDR3 is TGTGCCAGCACCGACGACAGGGAGGCTGGAAACACCATATATTTT. The chain is built from TRBV6-6 and TRBJ1-3; 7 bases align to TRBD1. The CDR3 spans 15 residues. J lost 2 bases, V lost 7 bases, and 8 bases had no gene match. Germline V gives CDR1 MNHNY, CDR2 SVGAGI (reference sequence).